The T cell receptor beta chain described here comes from a study of T cell responses to AZD1222 COVID-19 vaccine. Libraries were prepared by immunoSEQ multiplex PCR; TCRdb keeps only in-frame clonotypes and omits some of them. Among about 120,000 clones, 85% to 90% were seen once, and the ten largest hold around 30%. The source was peripheral blood, collected on day 0 of AZD1222 vaccination. This receptor was obtained from an adult in good health.

CDR3 bases: TGTGCCAGCAGCCGTGACGGGGGCACAGATACGCAGTATTTT. It is translated as CASSRDGGTDTQYF. J is TRBJ2-3 and V is TRBV6-5, with a tentative D call TRBD2 (5 bases). The V and J ends lost 6 bases and 1 base respectively, with 11 bases between them. Germline lookup yields CDR1 MNHEY and CDR2 SVGAGI. The length of the CDR3 is 14 residues.